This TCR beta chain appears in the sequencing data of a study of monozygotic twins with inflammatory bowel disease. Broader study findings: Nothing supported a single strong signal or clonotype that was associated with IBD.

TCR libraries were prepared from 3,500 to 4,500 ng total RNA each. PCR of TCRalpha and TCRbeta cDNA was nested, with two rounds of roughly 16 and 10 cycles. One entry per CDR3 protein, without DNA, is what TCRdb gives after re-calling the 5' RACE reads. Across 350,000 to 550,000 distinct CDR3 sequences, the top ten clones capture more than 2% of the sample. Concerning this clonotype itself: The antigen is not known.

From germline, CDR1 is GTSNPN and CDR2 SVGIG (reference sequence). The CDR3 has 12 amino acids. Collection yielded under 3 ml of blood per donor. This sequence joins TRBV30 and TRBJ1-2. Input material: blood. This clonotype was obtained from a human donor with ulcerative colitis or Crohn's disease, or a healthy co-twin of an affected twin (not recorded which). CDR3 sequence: CAWSVMGSGYTF.